The 13 T cell receptor beta chains below come from one sample, sequenced in a study of regulatory T cells in long-lasting Graves disease. Investigators prepared the TCR beta libraries by applying iRepertoire HTBI primers and Arm-PCR of CDR3 regions. TCRdb reanalysed the multiplex PCR reads using MiXCR and keeps one entry per CDR3 protein. Among hundreds of thousands of distinct CDR3 sequences listed, about 15% were seen once. Time point here: newly diagnosed GD, antithyroid drugs for less than 3 months. The TCR library used RNA extracted from PBMCs. This sample also appeared in a second study, on T cells in Graves' hyperthyroidism and ophthalmopathy.

The sequences come from peripheral blood mononuclear cells (PBMCs), collected at new diagnosis, from a patient treated with antithyroid drugs. Every receptor here comes from a woman aged 25 to 39 with Graves disease.

This clonotype was seen at least ten times. The rearrangement joins TRBV20-1 to TRBJ1-4, with D perhaps TRBD1 (5 bases). Between the trimmed V and J ends, which lost 5 bases and 3 bases, there was a span of 16 bases. Germline V CDR1 and CDR2: DFQATT, SNEGSKA (reference sequence). This CDR3 contains 15 residues. CDR3 residues: CSADQGWGANEKLFF. CDR3 bases: TGCAGTGCTGACCAGGGATGGGGAGCTAATGAAAAACTGTTTTTT.

To note about this clonotype: This may come from a read error, since a much larger clone is one base off. The CDR3 coding sequence is TGCGCCAGAAGCTTGACTAGCGGGAGTGTTGAGCAGTTCTTC. It encodes CARSLTSGSVEQFF. The V call is TRBV5-1, the J call TRBJ2-1, with 12 bases identical to TRBD2. The V gene's germline CDR1 is SGHRS and CDR2 YFSETQ. This CDR3 spans 14 amino acids.

This chain links TRBV27 with TRBJ2-7, with TRBD2 identical over 11 bases. V gave up 3 bases and J gave up 2 bases; unmatched junction bases: 12. From germline, CDR1 is MNHEY and CDR2 SMNVEV (reference sequence). This CDR3 comprises 18 residues. The CDR3 region is CASSFLNPGLAEAYEQYF. CDR3 bases: TGTGCCAGCAGTTTCCTAAATCCGGGACTAGCGGAGGCCTACGAGCAGTACTTC.

This clonotype was detected a few times. The gene calls are TRBV7-9 and TRBJ2-1; 11 bases map to TRBD2. V shed 3 bases and J 4 bases; nucleotides not matched to a gene: 5. The length of the CDR3 is 16 residues. Per the germline V gene, CDR1 is SEHNR and CDR2 is FQNEAQ (reference sequence). CDR3 residues: CASSFGTSGYYNEQFF. Here the CDR3 DNA reads TGTGCCAGCAGCTTTGGGACTAGCGGCTATTACAATGAGCAGTTCTTC.

With respect to this clonotype: A clone one base away is much larger, so this may be a read error. The V gene is TRBV28, the J gene TRBJ2-3; the match to TRBD2 covers 7 bases. Germline CDR1 MDHEN, CDR2 SYDVKM. J gave up 1 base and V 4 bases, and 2 bases lay outside the gene matches. There are 14 residues in the CDR3. CDR3 DNA sequence: TGTGCCAGCAGTTCCGCGGGAGGCACAGATACGCAGTATTTT. The encoded protein is CASSSAGGTDTQYF.

The V and J genes are TRBV7-9 and TRBJ2-6; 8 bases align to TRBD1. The CDR3 extends over 17 amino acids. CDR1 is SEHNR and CDR2 is FQNEAQ in the germline V gene (reference sequence). V was pared by 6 bases and J by 1 base, with 8 bases of the junction left unmatched. The CDR3 bases are TGTGCCAGCAGGTCAACAGGGGGGCTTTCTGGGGCCAACGTCCTGACTTTC. Translation gives CASRSTGGLSGANVLTF.

This clonotype was counted at least ten times. V usage is TRBV5-1 and J usage is TRBJ1-1; 7 bases are shared with TRBD1. The V and J ends lost 1 base and 4 bases, in that order; junction bases with no gene match: 7. CDR3 length equals 15 residues. Germline values: CDR1 SGHRS, CDR2 YFSETQ. The chain's CDR3 is CASSLSGQGVTEAFF. In nucleotides, the CDR3 is TGCGCCAGCAGCTTGTCGGGGCAGGGGGTCACTGAAGCTTTCTTT.

There are many counts of this clonotype. The chain links TRBV6-2 or TRBV6-3 to TRBJ2-1; weak D call: TRBD1 (5 bases). This CDR3 spans 14 amino acids. V lost 2 bases, J lost 10 bases, and 15 bases lay in between. Germline V gene data show CDR1 as MNHEY and CDR2 as SVGEGT. The CDR3 spells CASSYPARVWEQFF. CDR3 sequence (DNA): TGTGCCAGCAGTTACCCCGCCAGGGTCTGGGAGCAGTTCTTC.

This clonotype was seen a few times. The CDR3 reads CASRSALYEQYF. The CDR3 DNA sequence: TGTGCCAGCAGATCGGCCCTCTACGAGCAGTACTTC. This chain links TRBV28 with TRBJ2-7; D gene unclear. CDR1 and CDR2 (germline): MDHEN, SYDVKM. Trimming stripped 6 bases from V and 3 bases from J, with 9 bases between. This CDR3 is 12 amino acids long.

In the case of this clonotype: Just one base apart from a much larger clone, this may be a read error. The V gene is TRBV7-2, the J gene TRBJ2-5; TRBD1 is a possible D gene (6 bases). Germline-derived CDR1 and CDR2 are SGHTA and FQGNSA. The CDR3 has 15 amino acids. The chain's CDR3 is CASGLGGTSQETQYF. CDR3 coding DNA: TGTGCCAGCGGCTTAGGGGGAACGAGCCAAGAGACCCAGTACTTC.

Written as DNA, the CDR3 is TGTGCCAGCAGCCGCTATCGCTGGGGGGCAGGGGTTACTTGCTCGGGTAGCACAGATACGCAGTATTTT. It codes for CASSRYRWGAGVTCSGSTDTQYF. The genes are TRBV11-1 and TRBJ2-3, with D perhaps TRBD1 or TRBD2 (6 bases each). Per germline, CDR1 SGHAT and CDR2 FQDESV (reference sequence). The CDR3 contains 23 residues. V was cut by 5 bases and J by 0 bases, with 36 bases left in between.

As concerns this clonotype: Given a much more abundant clone one base away, this may be a read error. J is TRBJ2-7 and V is TRBV20-1; 8 positions match TRBD2. This CDR3 spans 13 amino acids. V was pared by 6 bases and J by 7 bases, with 11 bases of the junction left unmatched. CDR1 and CDR2 from the germline V gene are DFQATT and SNEGSKA (reference sequence). DNA of the CDR3: TGCAGTGCCGAGGGACTAGTCGGTAATGAGCAGTACTTC. It translates to CSAEGLVGNEQYF.

This clonotype was seen repeatedly, ten times or more. This chain joins TRBV24-1 and TRBJ1-2; 8 positions agree with TRBD1. This CDR3 is built from 15 residues. After removal of 4 bases from V and 4 bases from J, the junction contained 7 bases not matched to a gene. The germline V gene encodes CDR1 KGHDR and CDR2 SFDVKD. The CDR3 region is CATSEGPGQVYGYTF. CDR3 nucleotides: TGTGCCACCAGTGAGGGTCCGGGACAGGTCTATGGCTACACCTTC.